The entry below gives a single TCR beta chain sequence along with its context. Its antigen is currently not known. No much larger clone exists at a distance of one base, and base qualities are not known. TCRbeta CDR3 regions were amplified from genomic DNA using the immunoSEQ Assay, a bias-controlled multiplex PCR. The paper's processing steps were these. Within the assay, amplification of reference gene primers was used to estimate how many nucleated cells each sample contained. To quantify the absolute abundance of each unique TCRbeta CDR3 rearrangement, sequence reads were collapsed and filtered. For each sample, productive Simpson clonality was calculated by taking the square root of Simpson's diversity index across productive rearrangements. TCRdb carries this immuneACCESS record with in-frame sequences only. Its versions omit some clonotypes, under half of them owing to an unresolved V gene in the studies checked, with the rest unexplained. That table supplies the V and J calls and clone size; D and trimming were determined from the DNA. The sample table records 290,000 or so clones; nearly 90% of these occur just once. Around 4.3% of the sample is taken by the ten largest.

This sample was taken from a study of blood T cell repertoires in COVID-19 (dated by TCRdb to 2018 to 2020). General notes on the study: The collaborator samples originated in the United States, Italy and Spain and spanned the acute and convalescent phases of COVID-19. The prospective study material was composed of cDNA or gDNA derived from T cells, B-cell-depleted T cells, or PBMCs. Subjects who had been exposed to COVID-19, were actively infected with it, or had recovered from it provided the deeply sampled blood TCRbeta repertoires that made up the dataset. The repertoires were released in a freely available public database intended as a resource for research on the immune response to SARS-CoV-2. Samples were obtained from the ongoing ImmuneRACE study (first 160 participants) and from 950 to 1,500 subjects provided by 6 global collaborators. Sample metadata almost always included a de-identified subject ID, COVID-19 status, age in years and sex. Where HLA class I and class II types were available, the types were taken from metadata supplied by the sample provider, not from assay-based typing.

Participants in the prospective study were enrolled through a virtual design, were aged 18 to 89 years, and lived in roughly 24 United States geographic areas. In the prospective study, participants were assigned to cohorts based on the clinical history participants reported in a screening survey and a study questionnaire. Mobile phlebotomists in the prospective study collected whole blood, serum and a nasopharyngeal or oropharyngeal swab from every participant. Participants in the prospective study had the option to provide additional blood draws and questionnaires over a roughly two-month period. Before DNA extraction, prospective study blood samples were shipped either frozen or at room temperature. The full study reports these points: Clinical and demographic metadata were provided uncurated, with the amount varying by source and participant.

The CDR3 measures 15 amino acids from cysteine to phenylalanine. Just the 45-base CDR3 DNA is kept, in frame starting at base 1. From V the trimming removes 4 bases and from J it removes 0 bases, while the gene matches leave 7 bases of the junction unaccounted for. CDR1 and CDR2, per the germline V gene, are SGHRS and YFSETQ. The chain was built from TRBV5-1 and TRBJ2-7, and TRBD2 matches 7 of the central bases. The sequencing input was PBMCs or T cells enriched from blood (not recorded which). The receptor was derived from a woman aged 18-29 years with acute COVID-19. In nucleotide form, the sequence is TGCGCCAGCAGCGCTGGAGGGACTAACTCCTACGAGCAGTACTTC. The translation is CASSAGGTNSYEQYF.